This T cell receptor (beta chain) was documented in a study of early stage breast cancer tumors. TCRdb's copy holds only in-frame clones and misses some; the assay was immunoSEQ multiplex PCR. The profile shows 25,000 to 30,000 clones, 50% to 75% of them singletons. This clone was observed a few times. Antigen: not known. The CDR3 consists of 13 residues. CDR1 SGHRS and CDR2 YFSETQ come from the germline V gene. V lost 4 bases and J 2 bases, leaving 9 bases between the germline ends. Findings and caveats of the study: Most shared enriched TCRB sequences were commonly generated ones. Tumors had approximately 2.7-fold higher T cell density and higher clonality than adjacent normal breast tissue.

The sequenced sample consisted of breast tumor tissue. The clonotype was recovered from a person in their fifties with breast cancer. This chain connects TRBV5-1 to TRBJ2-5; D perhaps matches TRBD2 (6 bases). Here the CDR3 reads CASSPGLQETQYF. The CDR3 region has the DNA TGCGCCAGCAGCCCGGGACTGCAAGAGACCCAGTACTTC.